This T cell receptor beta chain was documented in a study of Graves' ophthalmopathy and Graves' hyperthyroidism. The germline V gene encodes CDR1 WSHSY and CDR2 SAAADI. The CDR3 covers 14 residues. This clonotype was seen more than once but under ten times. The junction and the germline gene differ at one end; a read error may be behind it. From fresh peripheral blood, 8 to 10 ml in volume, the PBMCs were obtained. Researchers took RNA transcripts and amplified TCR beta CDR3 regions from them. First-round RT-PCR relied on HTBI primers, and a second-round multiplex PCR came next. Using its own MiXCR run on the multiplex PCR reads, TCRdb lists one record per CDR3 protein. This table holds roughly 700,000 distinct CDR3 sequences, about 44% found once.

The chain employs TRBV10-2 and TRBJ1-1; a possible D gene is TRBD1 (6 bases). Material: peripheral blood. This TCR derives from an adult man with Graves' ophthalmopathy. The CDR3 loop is CASSYYGDKTEAFF. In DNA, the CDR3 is TGTGCCAGCAGTTACTATGGGGACAAAACTGAAGCTTTCTTT.